Following are 27 T cell receptor beta chains from one sample sequenced in a study of identifying expanded T cells in peripheral blood (dated by TCRdb to about 2019). The library was made by the immunoSEQ multiplex PCR assay. TCRdb retrieved this table from immuneACCESS and kept in-frame rearrangements only. Not all clones are present; in checked studies, unresolved V genes account for under half, and no reason is known for the remainder. Counted in this sample were 100,000 to 150,000 clones; 75% to 90% of them appeared once. More than 2.5% of the sample lies in the top ten. Sequencing used blood. The receptors stem from a person aged 18 to 70 in good health.

The rearrangement uses TRBV9 and TRBJ1-6, with D tentatively TRBD1 (5 bases). Trimming removed 0 bases at V and 6 bases at J, with 10 bases between. CDR1 is SGDLS, CDR2 YYNGEE, per germline. This CDR3 has 15 residues. CDR3: CASSVAYGGNSPLHF. CDR3 nucleotides: TGTGCCAGCAGCGTAGCTTATGGGGGTAATTCACCCCTCCACTTT.

This chain connects TRBV7-9 to TRBJ1-1; D remains unclear. Germline loops: CDR1 SEHNR, CDR2 FQNEAQ (reference sequence). The CDR3 runs 15 residues. V was pared by 4 bases and J by 3 bases, with 15 bases between. The CDR3 sequence is CASSSGNPGDTEAFF. The DNA for the CDR3 is TGTGCCAGCAGCTCCGGGAATCCCGGGGACACTGAAGCTTTCTTT.

In DNA, the CDR3 is TGTGCCAGCAGTCCTTCCAGGGTTGGTAATTCACCCCTCCACTTT. As protein: CASSPSRVGNSPLHF. The V and J genes are TRBV7-9 and TRBJ1-6; D is possibly TRBD1 (5 bases). The CDR3 sequence is 15 residues long. V lost 6 bases to trimming and J lost 6 bases, with 15 bases between them. Germline loops: CDR1 SEHNR, CDR2 FQNEAQ (reference sequence). The whole variable domain, filled in from reference TRBV7-9 and TRBJ1-6, reads DTGVSQNPRHKITKRGQNVTFRCDPISEHNRLYWYRQTLGQGPEFLTYFQNEAQLEKSRLLSDRFSAERPKGSFSTLEIQRTEQGDSAMYLCASSPSRVGNSPLHFGNGTRLTVT.

The chain carries TRBV7-8 and TRBJ2-7; 9 bases match TRBD1. CDR1 is SGHVS, CDR2 FQNEAQ, per germline. V shed 5 bases and J 1 base; nucleotides not matched to a gene: 15. The CDR3 extends over 18 amino acids. The CDR3, as DNA: TGTGCCAGCAGCACCGGGACAGGGATGTGGTACCCATCCTACGAGCAGTACTTC. It yields the protein CASSTGTGMWYPSYEQYF.

This clone appeared a single time. CDR3 residues: CASSFTLSGKNTGELFF. CDR3 in DNA: TGTGCCAGCAGTTTTACCCTCTCCGGGAAGAACACCGGGGAGCTGTTTTTT. The rearrangement uses TRBV28 and TRBJ2-2, with D maybe TRBD2 (5 bases). The germline V and J ends were trimmed by 3 bases and 1 base, with 15 bases remaining between them. The germline gives CDR1 MDHEN, CDR2 SYDVKM. CDR3 length equals 17 residues.

The chain employs TRBV9 and TRBJ1-4, with a possible D match to TRBD1 (6 bases). CDR1 and CDR2 (germline): SGDLS, YYNGEE. This CDR3 is 15 amino acids long. Trimming removed 5 bases from V and 8 bases from J, with 19 bases in between. The CDR3 DNA is TGTGCCAGCAGTACACAAGGGGGTTTCGGCGAAAAACTGTTTTTT. This codes for CASSTQGGFGEKLFF.

The count of this clone is one. The DNA for the CDR3 is TGTGCCAGCAGCCAAGATCCTGGGGCAAAAGACGAAGATTATGAAAAACTGTTTTTT. This sequence encodes CASSQDPGAKDEDYEKLFF. V usage is TRBV14 and J usage is TRBJ1-4, with D tentatively TRBD1 (5 bases). V lost 0 bases to trimming and J lost 6 bases, with 23 bases between them. CDR3 size: 19 residues. CDR1 SGHDN and CDR2 FVKESK come from the germline V gene. Based on the CDR3 plus reference TRBV14 and TRBJ1-4, the full variable domain is EAGVTQFPSHSVIEKGQTVTLRCDPISGHDNLYWYRRVMGKEIKFLLHFVKESKQDESGMPNNRFLAERTGGTYSTLKVQPAELEDSGVYFCASSQDPGAKDEDYEKLFFGSGTQLSVL.

This chain joins TRBV18 and TRBJ1-2; 9 nucleotides line up with TRBD1. The CDR3 is 15 amino acids. Germline V CDR1 and CDR2: KGHSH, LQKENI. Trimming at V came to 2 bases and at J to 6 bases, leaving 7 bases not matched to a gene. The CDR3 sequence: CASSPKTGGFDGYTF. The CDR3 bases are TGTGCCAGCTCACCAAAGACAGGGGGTTTCGATGGCTACACCTTC.

This clone came up once. The gene calls are TRBV10-3 and TRBJ2-7, with TRBD2 as a possible D gene (6 bases). Germline V lookup: CDR1 ENHRY, CDR2 SYGVKD. This CDR3 has 16 residues. V lost 6 bases and J 1 base, leaving 19 bases between the germline ends. CDR3: CAIRPSWGEESYEQYF. CDR3 nucleotide sequence: TGTGCCATCAGACCCTCATGGGGGGAGGAGTCCTACGAGCAGTACTTC.

The rearrangement uses TRBV27 and TRBJ2-7, with D possibly matching TRBD1 (5 bases). The CDR3 has 15 amino acids. CDR1 is MNHEY and CDR2 is SMNVEV in the germline V gene (reference sequence). Trimming shortened V by 3 bases and J by 2 bases, and 14 bases separated the two germline ends. The CDR3 DNA sequence: TGTGCCAGCAGTTTTTCCCAGGCAGGGACCTACGAGCAGTACTTC. It codes for CASSFSQAGTYEQYF.

V usage is TRBV2 and J usage is TRBJ2-3, with unresolved D. The CDR3 consists of 13 residues. Germline loops: CDR1 SNHLY, CDR2 FYNNEI. The V gene lost 9 bases and the J gene lost 0 bases, with 10 bases spanning the gap. The CDR3 region is CARDGASTDTQYF. As DNA, the CDR3 is TGTGCCAGGGATGGTGCTAGCACAGATACGCAGTATTTT.

This clone has a single count. This chain connects TRBV6-1 to TRBJ2-7, with D possibly TRBD2 on 5 matching bases. CDR1 is MNHNS, CDR2 SASEGT, per germline. Trimming cost V 1 base and J 8 bases, with 12 bases left between them. CDR3 length: 13 residues. The CDR3 sequence: CASSEVGPGKQYF. The CDR3 coding sequence is TGTGCCAGCAGTGAAGTTGGTCCCGGGAAGCAGTACTTC.

This clone showed up just a few times. V is TRBV4-1 and J is TRBJ1-1; TRBD1 aligns across 7 bases. CDR3 length: 17 amino acids. The J segment lost 3 bases and the V segment lost 3 bases, leaving 13 bases of the junction unmatched. Germline loops: CDR1 MGHRA, CDR2 YSYEKL. This chain's CDR3 is CASSHSKLRGRHTEAFF. In DNA, the CDR3 is TGCGCCAGCAGCCACTCCAAATTGAGGGGGCGACACACTGAAGCTTTCTTT.

The chain links TRBV18 to TRBJ1-1; D is undetermined. Germline V CDR1 and CDR2: KGHSH, LQKENI. With 1 base removed from V and 0 bases from J, the gap between germline ends came to 30 bases. There are 22 residues in the CDR3. The CDR3 reads CASSPLIGRVKWPAEVNTEAFF. The CDR3 region has the DNA TGTGCCAGCTCACCACTCATTGGTCGGGTCAAGTGGCCCGCAGAGGTGAACACTGAAGCTTTCTTT. Full variable domain (rest looked up from reference TRBV18 and TRBJ1-1): NAGVMQNPRHLVRRRGQEARLRCSPMKGHSHVYWYRQLPEEGLKFMVYLQKENIIDESGMPKERFSAEFPKEGPSILRIQQVVRGDSAAYFCASSPLIGRVKWPAEVNTEAFFGQGTRLTVV.

The chain uses TRBV4-3 and TRBJ1-6; D perhaps matches TRBD1 (6 bases). The CDR3 runs to 16 residues. V lost 3 bases and J 7 bases, leaving 16 bases between the germline ends. Germline V CDR1 and CDR2: LGHNA, YSLEER. CDR3 nucleotide sequence: TGCGCCAGCAGCCAGGCTAGAGACAGGTTCAATTCACCCCTCCACTTT. This encodes CASSQARDRFNSPLHF.

As for this clone: The same CDR3 is also encoded by other DNA sequences in this sample. The chain recombines TRBV7-9 with TRBJ1-5; the D is unclear. Germline CDR1 SEHNR, CDR2 FQNEAQ (reference sequence). Trimming shortened V by 2 bases and J by 2 bases, and 4 bases separated the two germline ends. CDR3 size: 13 residues. The CDR3 reads CASSLQGNQPQHF. Here the CDR3 DNA reads TGTGCCAGCAGCTTACAGGGCAATCAGCCCCAGCATTTT.

The chain carries TRBV19 and TRBJ1-5; D gene unclear. Between the trimmed V and J ends, which lost 3 bases and 7 bases, there was a span of 16 bases. CDR3 size: 15 residues. The germline V gene encodes CDR1 LNHDA and CDR2 SQIVND (reference sequence). The CDR3 sequence: CASSIVGEGFQPQHF. CDR3 DNA sequence: TGTGCCAGTAGTATTGTCGGAGAAGGGTTCCAGCCCCAGCATTTT.

This clone was observed a few times. The chain combines TRBV5-1 with TRBJ1-2; no clear D. The V and J ends lost 4 bases and 3 bases respectively, with 16 bases between them. This CDR3 spans 15 amino acids. The germline V gene encodes CDR1 SGHRS and CDR2 YFSETQ. The CDR3 here is CASSPNRPADYGYTF. The CDR3 DNA reads TGCGCCAGCAGCCCCAACCGCCCGGCAGACTATGGCTACACCTTC.

The chain has TRBV30 and TRBJ1-4; no reliable D call. The CDR3 is 13 amino acids. The ends were cut back, 4 bases at V and 11 bases at J, with 17 bases in the middle. The V gene's germline CDR1 is GTSNPN and CDR2 SVGIG (reference sequence). The CDR3 loop is CAWNSGVIPKLFF. CDR3 nucleotides: TGTGCCTGGAATTCAGGAGTGATTCCTAAACTGTTTTTT.

This chain connects TRBV9 to TRBJ1-5, with 8 bases matching TRBD1. Germline V gene data show CDR1 as SGDLS and CDR2 as YYNGEE. Trimming at V came to 2 bases and at J to 4 bases, leaving 5 bases not matched to a gene. The CDR3 has 15 residues. In nucleotides, the CDR3 is TGTGCCAGCAGCGTTGGGACAGGCTCAAATCAGCCCCAGCATTTT. It encodes CASSVGTGSNQPQHF.

The chain couples TRBV30 to TRBJ2-7, with a possible D match to TRBD2 (6 bases). The ends were cut back, 1 base at V and 2 bases at J, with 12 bases in the middle. Germline lookup yields CDR1 GTSNPN and CDR2 SVGIG (reference sequence). The CDR3 loop spans 14 amino acids. The CDR3 region has the DNA TGTGCCTGGAGTGGAGGGACTTATCCCTACGAGCAGTACTTC. Residues: CAWSGGTYPYEQYF.

This chain uses TRBV11-1 with TRBJ2-3, with 9 bases aligning to TRBD2. V lost 1 base and J lost 2; bases outside the gene matches: 7. There are 17 residues in the CDR3. Germline CDR1 SGHAT, CDR2 FQDESV (reference sequence). CDR3 DNA: TGTGCCAGCAGCTTAGGGTTGACTAGCGGACTCACAGATACGCAGTATTTT. It yields the protein CASSLGLTSGLTDTQYF.

The chain joins TRBV11-2 to TRBJ2-3; D is unclear. Trimming took 5 bases from V and 0 from J, leaving 12 bases between them. The length of the CDR3 is 15 residues. The V gene's germline CDR1 is SGHAT and CDR2 FQNNGV. CDR3 loop: CASSPRPISTDTQYF. The CDR3 nucleotides read TGTGCCAGCAGCCCGAGGCCCATTAGCACAGATACGCAGTATTTT.

In this sample, this clone turned up once. The rearrangement links TRBV7-9 to TRBJ1-3; TRBD1 matches at 8 bases. The CDR3 length is 15 residues. J gave up 2 bases and V 6 bases, and 6 bases lay outside the gene matches. Germline V gene data show CDR1 as SEHNR and CDR2 as FQNEAQ (reference sequence). The CDR3 coding sequence is TGTGCCAGCAGTTCCGGGGACAGGACTGGAAACACCATATATTTT. Its protein is CASSSGDRTGNTIYF.

The gene calls are TRBV5-4 and TRBJ1-2; perhaps TRBD1 as D (5 bases). Germline assignment: CDR1 SGHNT and CDR2 YYREEE (reference sequence). Deletions cut 4 bases from V and 4 bases from J, with 14 bases between. The CDR3 covers 14 residues. The CDR3: CASSPMGTSYGYTF. The CDR3 DNA follows: TGTGCCAGCAGCCCCATGGGGACCTCCTATGGCTACACCTTC.

This clone appeared a few times. This chain links TRBV7-8 with TRBJ2-3, with 9 bases that match TRBD2. From germline, CDR1 is SGHVS and CDR2 FQNEAQ. This CDR3 spans 17 amino acids. J was trimmed by 2 bases and V by 1 base; bases with no gene match: 7. CDR3 sequence: CASSLGWVAGDTDTQYF. The CDR3 DNA reads TGTGCCAGCAGCTTAGGATGGGTAGCGGGGGACACAGATACGCAGTATTTT.

The count of this clone is one. The chain carries TRBV18 and TRBJ2-1; D is unresolved. Between the trimmed V and J ends, which lost 0 bases and 0 bases, there was a span of 9 bases. The CDR3 extends over 16 amino acids. Germline CDR1 KGHSH, CDR2 LQKENI. The CDR3 here is CASSPPTLSSYNEQFF. The CDR3 bases are TGTGCCAGCTCACCACCGACCCTGAGCTCCTACAATGAGCAGTTCTTC.